The rows below give T cell receptor beta chains drawn from one sample of a study of immune evolution from preneoplasia to lung adenocarcinoma. Generated by immunoSEQ multiplex PCR, the TCRdb table keeps only in-frame clones and is missing some. The sample includes 4,000 or so clones, roughly nine tenths of them seen just once. Sequencing was done on a sample of FFPE minimally invasive lung adenocarcinoma tissue. These receptors were collected from a donor at least 70 years old with lung adenocarcinoma. Each CDR3 is given with its conserved first and last residue. A D gene is named only where the DNA matches it firmly. A clone size is listed for some rows: how often the clone was seen (once, few, many), or a class if it is expanded.

TRBV28,TRBJ1-2,16,NA,NA,TGTGCCAGCAGTTTTCGGGCAGGGCTTAGGGGGTATGGCTACACCTTC,CASSFRAGLRGYGYTF
TRBV2,TRBJ2-7,14,NA,NA,TGTGCCAGCAGTGAGGATTTCCTGTCCTACGAGCAGTACTTC,CASSEDFLSYEQYF
TRBV7-9,TRBJ1-1,13,once,NA,TGTGCCAGCAGCACCTCGTTGGCCACTGAAGCTTTCTTT,CASSTSLATEAFF
TRBV29-1,TRBJ2-3,12,NA,NA,TGCAGCACTAAGACAGGTTCAGATACGCAGTATTTT,CSTKTGSDTQYF
TRBV18,TRBJ2-5,12,NA,NA,TGTGCCAGCTCACCCGGGGGAGAGACCCAGTACTTC,CASSPGGETQYF
TRBV19,TRBJ2-3,13,few,NA,TGTGCCAGTAGTCCCGGGGACACAGATACGCAGTATTTT,CASSPGDTDTQYF
TRBV7-3,TRBJ2-2,15,NA,NA,TGTGCCAGCAGCTTAGTCCCGGGAATCACCGGGGAGCTGTTTTTT,CASSLVPGITGELFF
TRBV5-1,TRBJ2-3,16,NA,TRBD1,TGCGCCAGCAGCGCAATGACAGGGGGCTTGACAGATACGCAGTATTTT,CASSAMTGGLTDTQYF
TRBV4-1,TRBJ1-5,15,NA,NA,TGCGCCAGCAGCCAAGATTTGGCCTTGGGGCAGCCCCAGCATTTT,CASSQDLALGQPQHF
TRBV9,TRBJ2-2,15,once,TRBD2,TGTGCCAGCAGCGCTAGCGGGACGAACACCGGGGAGCTGTTTTTT,CASSASGTNTGELFF
TRBV11-3,TRBJ1-6,13,few,NA,TGTGCCAGCAGCTTTTATTGGAATTCACCCCTCCACTTT,CASSFYWNSPLHF
TRBV7-2,TRBJ1-5,14,few,TRBD1,TGTGCCAGCAGCCGACAGGGGCCCAATCAGCCCCAGCATTTT,CASSRQGPNQPQHF
TRBV7-8,TRBJ2-1,14,NA,TRBD2,TGTGCCAGCAGCTCTAGCGGGAGACGCAATGAGCAGTTCTTC,CASSSSGRRNEQFF
TRBV15,TRBJ2-1,14,NA,NA,TGTGCCACCAGCCTGAGGCTAGGCCAGAATGAGCAGTTCTTC,CATSLRLGQNEQFF
TRBV7-2,TRBJ1-6,16,NA,NA,TGTGCCAGCAGCTTAGTGGCCAGGGCCTGGGATTCACCCCTCCACTTT,CASSLVARAWDSPLHF
TRBV7-9,TRBJ2-3,13,NA,NA,TGTGCCAGCAGCTCCCCCCAGGGAAGTACGCAGTATTTT,CASSSPQGSTQYF
TRBV19,TRBJ2-3,15,NA,TRBD1,TGTGCCAGTAGCAGGGGACAGGGGGCCACAGATACGCAGTATTTT,CASSRGQGATDTQYF
TRBV15,TRBJ2-5,14,NA,NA,TGTGCCACCAGCAGAGTGACCAGGGGACAGACCCAGTACTTC,CATSRVTRGQTQYF
TRBV29-1,TRBJ2-3,11,NA,NA,TGCAGCGTTGTTAGCACAGATACGCAGTATTTT,CSVVSTDTQYF
TRBV7-2,TRBJ2-5,13,NA,NA,TGTGCCAGCAGCCTGGTCCTAGATAAGACCCAGTACTTC,CASSLVLDKTQYF
TRBV7-9,TRBJ2-5,15,NA,NA,TGTGCCAGCAGCTTACATGGAGACCTTCAAGAGACCCAGTACTTC,CASSLHGDLQETQYF
TRBV4-1,TRBJ1-5,12,NA,NA,TGCGCCAGCAGCCAAGGCCCCGGGCCCCAGCATTTT,CASSQGPGPQHF
TRBV20-1,TRBJ2-7,11,few,NA,TGCAGTGGGCTTAACGACTACGAGCAGTACTTC,CSGLNDYEQYF
TRBV11-1,TRBJ2-6,13,NA,NA,TGTGCCAGCAGCTTTCCTGGGGCCAACGTCCTGACTTTC,CASSFPGANVLTF
TRBV28,TRBJ2-5,15,NA,NA,TGTGCCAGCAGCCGACGGACTCCCGGGTTTGAGACCCAGTACTTC,CASSRRTPGFETQYF
TRBV19,TRBJ1-3,14,NA,NA,TGTGCCAGTACCCCGAGCCCGGCGGGGAACACCATATATTTT,CASTPSPAGNTIYF
TRBV28,TRBJ2-1,14,NA,NA,TGTGCCAGCGCGGGCGGGACGTCCCTAGATGAGCAGTTCTTC,CASAGGTSLDEQFF
TRBV7-9,TRBJ1-4,15,once,TRBD1,TGTGCCAGCAGCTTAGCCGGGACAGGGACCGAAAAACTGTTTTTT,CASSLAGTGTEKLFF
TRBV29-1,TRBJ2-7,11,NA,TRBD2,TGCAGCGGGACTAGCGGGAACGAGCAGTACTTC,CSGTSGNEQYF
TRBV15,TRBJ2-2,14,NA,NA,TGTGCCACCAGCAGAGATCCCGTTCAAGGGGAGCTGTTTTTT,CATSRDPVQGELFF
TRBV7-3,TRBJ2-5,13,NA,TRBD1,TGTGCCAGCAGCAGACAGGGGGGAGAGACCCAGTACTTC,CASSRQGGETQYF
TRBV11-1,TRBJ2-3,13,NA,TRBD2,TGTGCCAGCACCAGCGGGGCCACAGATACGCAGTATTTT,CASTSGATDTQYF
TRBV9,TRBJ2-1,17,NA,TRBD1,TGTGCCAGCAGCGTAGGTCCGGGACAGGGGGCTAGGGATGAGCAGTTCTTC,CASSVGPGQGARDEQFF
TRBV7-2,TRBJ2-7,13,NA,NA,TGTGCCAGCAGCTTAAATGGGGGCTACGAGCAGTACTTC,CASSLNGGYEQYF
TRBV25-1,TRBJ2-2,14,NA,NA,TGTGCCAGCAACGGGGTCGGCGGCACCGGGGAGCTGTTTTTT,CASNGVGGTGELFF
TRBV28,TRBJ1-2,13,NA,NA,TGTGCCAGCAGTCGTACAGGAGCCTATGGCTACACCTTC,CASSRTGAYGYTF
TRBV27,TRBJ2-7,14,NA,NA,TGTGCCAGCAGTTTATCGCATGCGAGCTACGAGCAGTACTTC,CASSLSHASYEQYF
TRBV29-1,TRBJ1-4,13,NA,TRBD1,TGCAGCGTAAAGACAGGGGCGGATGAAAAACTGTTTTTT,CSVKTGADEKLFF
TRBV28,TRBJ2-1,15,NA,TRBD2,TGTGCCAGCAGTTTATTGGGACTAGGGTACAATGAGCAGTTCTTC,CASSLLGLGYNEQFF
TRBV13,TRBJ2-3,14,NA,NA,TGTGCCAGCAGCTTTTTAGGGGCCGCAGATACGCAGTATTTT,CASSFLGAADTQYF
TRBV5-1,TRBJ2-7,15,NA,NA,TGCGCCAGCAGCTTGGGGCAGACGAGCTCCTACGAGCAGTACTTC,CASSLGQTSSYEQYF
TRBV5-1,TRBJ2-3,13,NA,NA,TGCGCCAGCAGCTCGGCCCAGACAGATACGCAGTATTTT,CASSSAQTDTQYF
TRBV6-4,TRBJ2-6,15,NA,NA,TGTGCCAGCAGTGGTGGTGGGGCTGGGGCCAACGTCCTGACTTTC,CASSGGGAGANVLTF
TRBV7-9,TRBJ1-5,15,NA,TRBD1,TGTGCCAGCGGGCCAGGGGGAGGAAGCAATCAGCCCCAGCATTTT,CASGPGGGSNQPQHF
TRBV9,TRBJ2-1,15,few,NA,TGTGCCAGCAGCCCGGCACCGAGCTCCTACAATGAGCAGTTCTTC,CASSPAPSSYNEQFF
TRBV19,TRBJ1-3,14,NA,NA,TGTGCCAGTAGGGATCCAGGAAGAGGAAACACCATATATTTT,CASRDPGRGNTIYF
TRBV5-4,TRBJ1-1,15,NA,NA,TGTGCCAGCAGCTTGGATTTGGGCAGGAGGACTGAAGCTTTCTTT,CASSLDLGRRTEAFF
TRBV19,TRBJ1-4,15,NA,NA,TGTGCCAGTAGTATTGGGGCACAAGGCTCAGAAAAACTGTTTTTT,CASSIGAQGSEKLFF
TRBV4-3,TRBJ1-2,14,NA,NA,TGCGCCAGCAGCCAAGACCTCGATGCGGATGGCTACACCTTC,CASSQDLDADGYTF
TRBV19,TRBJ2-7,14,NA,NA,TGTGCCAGTAGTCCGGGGGCAGGGGGCTACGAGCAGTACTTC,CASSPGAGGYEQYF
TRBV15,TRBJ2-5,14,few,NA,TGTGCCACCAGCAGAGATCGAGGAGGAGAGACCCAGTACTTC,CATSRDRGGETQYF
TRBV30,TRBJ1-5,14,NA,NA,TGTGCCTGGAGAAGTCCTACTAGCAATCAGCCCCAGCATTTT,CAWRSPTSNQPQHF
TRBV2,TRBJ1-5,12,NA,NA,TGTGCCAGCAGTGAGGGCAATCAGCCCCAGCATTTT,CASSEGNQPQHF
TRBV5-6,TRBJ2-5,15,NA,NA,TGTGCCAGCAGCCTAGGACCCCGGGCCCAAGAGACCCAGTACTTC,CASSLGPRAQETQYF
TRBV11-2,TRBJ1-3,15,few,NA,TGTGCCAGCAGCTTAGGGGGGTACTCTGGAAACACCATATATTTT,CASSLGGYSGNTIYF
TRBV7-6,TRBJ2-1,12,NA,NA,TGTGCCAGCAGCCCCGGTTTCCTTGCAGTGGTCTTC,CASSPGFLAVVF
TRBV6-1,TRBJ2-7,14,NA,NA,TGTGCCAGCCGCGTATACCGCAGCCTTTACGAGCAGTACTTC,CASRVYRSLYEQYF